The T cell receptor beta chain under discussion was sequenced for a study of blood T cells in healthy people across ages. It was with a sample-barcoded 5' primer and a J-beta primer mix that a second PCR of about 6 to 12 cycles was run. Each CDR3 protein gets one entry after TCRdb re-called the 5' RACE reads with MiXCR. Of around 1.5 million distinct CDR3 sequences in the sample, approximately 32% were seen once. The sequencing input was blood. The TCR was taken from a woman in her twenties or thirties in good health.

The CDR3 reads CASVGLAGGRSGEQFF. The CDR3 nucleotides are TGTGCCAGCGTCGGACTAGCGGGGGGGCGGTCGGGTGAGCAGTTCTTC. The chain carries TRBV6-1 and TRBJ2-1; 15 nucleotides agree with TRBD2. The CDR3 totals 16 residues. J lost 9 bases, V lost 8 bases, and 11 bases had no gene match. Germline loops: CDR1 MNHNS, CDR2 SASEGT.